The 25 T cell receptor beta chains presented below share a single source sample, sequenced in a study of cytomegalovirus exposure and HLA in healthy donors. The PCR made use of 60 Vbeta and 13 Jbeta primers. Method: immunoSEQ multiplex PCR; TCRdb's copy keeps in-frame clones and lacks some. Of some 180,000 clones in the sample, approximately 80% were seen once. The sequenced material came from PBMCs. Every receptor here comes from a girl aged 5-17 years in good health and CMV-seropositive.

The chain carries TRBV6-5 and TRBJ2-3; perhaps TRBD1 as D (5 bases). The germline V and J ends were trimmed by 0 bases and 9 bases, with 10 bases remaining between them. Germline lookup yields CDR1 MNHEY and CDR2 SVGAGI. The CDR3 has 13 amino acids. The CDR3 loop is CASSYSRTPTQYF. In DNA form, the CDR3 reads TGTGCCAGCAGTTACTCGAGGACACCGACGCAGTATTTT.

The DNA for the CDR3 is TGTGCCAGTAGTATAGGCAGGGACAATCAGCCCCAGCATTTT. Amino acids: CASSIGRDNQPQHF. V and J are TRBV19 and TRBJ1-5; tentatively, D is TRBD1 (5 bases). The CDR3 is 14 amino acids. CDR1 is LNHDA and CDR2 is SQIVND in the germline V gene (reference sequence). Trimming cost V 1 base and J 3 bases, with 7 bases left between them.

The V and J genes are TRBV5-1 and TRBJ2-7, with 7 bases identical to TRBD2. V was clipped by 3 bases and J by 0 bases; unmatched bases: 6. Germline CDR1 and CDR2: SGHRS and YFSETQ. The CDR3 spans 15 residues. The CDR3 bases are TGCGCCAGCAGCTCCCGGGGCGGGAGCTCCTACGAGCAGTACTTC. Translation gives CASSSRGGSSYEQYF.

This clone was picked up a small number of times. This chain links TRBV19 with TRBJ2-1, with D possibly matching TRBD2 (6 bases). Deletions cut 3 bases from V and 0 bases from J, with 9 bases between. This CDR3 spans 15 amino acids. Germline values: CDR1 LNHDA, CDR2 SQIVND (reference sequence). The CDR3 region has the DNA TGTGCCAGTAGTATGGAGGGGAGCTCCTACAATGAGCAGTTCTTC. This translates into CASSMEGSSYNEQFF.

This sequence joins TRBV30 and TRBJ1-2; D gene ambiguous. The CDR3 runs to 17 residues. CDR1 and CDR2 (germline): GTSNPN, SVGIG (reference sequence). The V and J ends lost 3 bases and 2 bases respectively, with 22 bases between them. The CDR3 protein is CAWRGGGHSLVNYGYTF. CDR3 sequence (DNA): TGTGCCTGGAGAGGAGGAGGGCATTCATTGGTCAACTATGGCTACACCTTC.

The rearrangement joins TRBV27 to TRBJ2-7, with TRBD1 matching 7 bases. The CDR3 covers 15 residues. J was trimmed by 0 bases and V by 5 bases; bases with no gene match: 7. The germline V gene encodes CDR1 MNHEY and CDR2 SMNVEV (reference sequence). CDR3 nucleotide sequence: TGTGCCAGCAGTCCCAGCCGGGACAGCTCCTACGAGCAGTACTTC. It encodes CASSPSRDSSYEQYF.

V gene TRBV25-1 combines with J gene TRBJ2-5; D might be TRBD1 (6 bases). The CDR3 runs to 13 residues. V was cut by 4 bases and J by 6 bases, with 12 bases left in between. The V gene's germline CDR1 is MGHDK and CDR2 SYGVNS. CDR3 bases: TGTGCCAGCAGTGTGCAGGGGAGAAAGACCCAGTACTTC. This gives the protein CASSVQGRKTQYF. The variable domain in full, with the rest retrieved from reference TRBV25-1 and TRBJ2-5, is EADIYQTPRYLVIGTGKKITLECSQTMGHDKMYWYQQDPGMELHLIHYSYGVNSTEKGDLSSESTVSRIRTEHFPLTLESARPSHTSQYLCASSVQGRKTQYFGPGTRLLVL.

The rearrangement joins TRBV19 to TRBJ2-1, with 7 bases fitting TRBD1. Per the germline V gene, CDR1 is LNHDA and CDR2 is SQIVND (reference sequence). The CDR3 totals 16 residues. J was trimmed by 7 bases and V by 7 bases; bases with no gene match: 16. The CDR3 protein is CASTPLEGARGNEQFF. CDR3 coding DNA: TGTGCCAGTACCCCGCTGGAAGGGGCCAGGGGGAATGAGCAGTTCTTC.

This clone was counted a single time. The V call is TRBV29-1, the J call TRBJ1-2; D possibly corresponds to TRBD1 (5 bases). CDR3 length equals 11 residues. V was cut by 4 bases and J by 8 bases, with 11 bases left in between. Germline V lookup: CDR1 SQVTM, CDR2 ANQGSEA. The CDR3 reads CSVVSGGGYTF. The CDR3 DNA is TGCAGCGTTGTTTCTGGGGGGGGCTACACCTTC. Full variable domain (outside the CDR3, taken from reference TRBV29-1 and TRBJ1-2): SAVISQKPSRDICQRGTSLTIQCQVDSQVTMMFWYRQQPGQSLTLIATANQGSEATYESGFVIDKFPISRPNLTFSTLTVSNMSPEDSSIYLCSVVSGGGYTFGSGTRLTVV.

CDR3 sequence: CASSYRGGFKGVYEQYF. The CDR3, as DNA: TGTGCCAGCAGTTACAGGGGTGGTTTTAAGGGAGTCTACGAGCAGTACTTC. The chain combines TRBV27 with TRBJ2-7; 7 bases are shared with TRBD1. After removal of 4 bases from V and 3 bases from J, the junction contained 15 bases not matched to a gene. The CDR3 covers 17 residues. Germline V gene data show CDR1 as MNHEY and CDR2 as SMNVEV (reference sequence).

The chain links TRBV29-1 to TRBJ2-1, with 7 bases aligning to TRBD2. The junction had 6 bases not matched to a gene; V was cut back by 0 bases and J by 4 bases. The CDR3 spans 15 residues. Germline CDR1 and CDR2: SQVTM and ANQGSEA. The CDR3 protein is CSVEESSSGYNEQFF. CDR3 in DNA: TGCAGCGTTGAAGAGTCGTCTAGCGGTTACAATGAGCAGTTCTTC.

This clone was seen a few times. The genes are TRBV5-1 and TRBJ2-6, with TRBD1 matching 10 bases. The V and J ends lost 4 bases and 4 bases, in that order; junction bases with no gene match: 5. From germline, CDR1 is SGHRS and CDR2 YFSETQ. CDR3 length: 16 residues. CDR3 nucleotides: TGCGCCAGCAGCCCAGACAGGGGGCTAGGGGCCAACGTCCTGACTTTC. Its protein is CASSPDRGLGANVLTF. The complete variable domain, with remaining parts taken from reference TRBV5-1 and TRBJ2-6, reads KAGVTQTPRYLIKTRGQQVTLSCSPISGHRSVSWYQQTPGQGLQFLFEYFSETQRNKGNFPGRFSGRQFSNSRSEMNVSTLELGDSALYLCASSPDRGLGANVLTFGAGSRLTVL.

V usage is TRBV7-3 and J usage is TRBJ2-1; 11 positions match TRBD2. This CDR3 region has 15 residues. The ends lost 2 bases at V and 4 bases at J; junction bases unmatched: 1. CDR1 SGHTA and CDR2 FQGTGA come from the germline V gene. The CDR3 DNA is TGTGCCAGCAGCTTAGGGACTAGCGGATACAATGAGCAGTTCTTC. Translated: CASSLGTSGYNEQFF.

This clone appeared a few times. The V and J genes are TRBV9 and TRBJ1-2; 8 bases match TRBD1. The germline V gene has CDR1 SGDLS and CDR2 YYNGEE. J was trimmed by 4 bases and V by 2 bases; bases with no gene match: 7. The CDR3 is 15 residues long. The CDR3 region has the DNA TGTGCCAGCAGCGTCCTCGGACAGGGTAGCTATGGCTACACCTTC. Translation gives CASSVLGQGSYGYTF.

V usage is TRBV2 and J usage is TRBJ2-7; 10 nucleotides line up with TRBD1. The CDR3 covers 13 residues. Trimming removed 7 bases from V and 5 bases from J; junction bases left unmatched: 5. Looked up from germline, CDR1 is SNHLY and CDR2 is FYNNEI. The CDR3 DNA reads TGTGCCAGCACTTTGACAGGGGGCCACGAGCAGTACTTC. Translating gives CASTLTGGHEQYF.

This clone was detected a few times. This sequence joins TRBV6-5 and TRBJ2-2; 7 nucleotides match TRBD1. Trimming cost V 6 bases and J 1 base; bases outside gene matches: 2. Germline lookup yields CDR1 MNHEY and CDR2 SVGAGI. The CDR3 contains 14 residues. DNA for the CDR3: TGTGCCAGCAGCGACAGGGTGAACACCGGGGAGCTGTTTTTT. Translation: CASSDRVNTGELFF.

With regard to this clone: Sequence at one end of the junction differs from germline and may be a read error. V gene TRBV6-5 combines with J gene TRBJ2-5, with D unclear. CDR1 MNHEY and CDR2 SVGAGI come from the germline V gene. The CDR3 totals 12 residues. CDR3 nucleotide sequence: TGTGCCAGCAGTCACTCCAGGGAGACCCAGTACTTC. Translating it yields CASSHSRETQYF.

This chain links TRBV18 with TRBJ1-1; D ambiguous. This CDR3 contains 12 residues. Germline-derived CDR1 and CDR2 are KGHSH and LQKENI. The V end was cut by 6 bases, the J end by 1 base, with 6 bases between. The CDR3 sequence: CASSRQNTEAFF. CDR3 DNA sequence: TGTGCCAGCTCCAGGCAGAACACTGAAGCTTTCTTT.

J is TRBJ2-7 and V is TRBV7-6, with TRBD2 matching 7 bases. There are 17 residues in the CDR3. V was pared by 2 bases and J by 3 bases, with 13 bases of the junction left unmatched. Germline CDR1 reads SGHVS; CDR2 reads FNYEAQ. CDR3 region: CASSLMGGPSGNYEQYF. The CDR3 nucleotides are TGTGCCAGCAGCTTAATGGGAGGGCCTAGCGGTAACTACGAGCAGTACTTC. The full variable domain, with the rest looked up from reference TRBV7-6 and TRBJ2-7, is GAGVSQSPRYKVTKRGQDVALRCDPISGHVSLYWYRQALGQGPEFLTYFNYEAQQDKSGLPNDRFSAERPEGSISTLTIQRTEQRDSAMYRCASSLMGGPSGNYEQYFGPGTRLTVT.

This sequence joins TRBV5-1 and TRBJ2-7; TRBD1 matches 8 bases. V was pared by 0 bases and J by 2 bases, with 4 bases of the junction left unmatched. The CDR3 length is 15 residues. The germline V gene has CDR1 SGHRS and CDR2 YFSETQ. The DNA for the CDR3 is TGCGCCAGCAGCTTGGTAGGGACAGGACCCTACGAGCAGTACTTC. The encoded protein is CASSLVGTGPYEQYF.

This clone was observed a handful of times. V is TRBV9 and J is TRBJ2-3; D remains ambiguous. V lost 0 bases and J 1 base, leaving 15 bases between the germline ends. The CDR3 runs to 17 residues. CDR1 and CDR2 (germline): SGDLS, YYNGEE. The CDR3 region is CASSVDPHPIGTDTQYF. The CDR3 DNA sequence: TGTGCCAGCAGCGTAGATCCCCACCCTATCGGCACAGATACGCAGTATTTT.

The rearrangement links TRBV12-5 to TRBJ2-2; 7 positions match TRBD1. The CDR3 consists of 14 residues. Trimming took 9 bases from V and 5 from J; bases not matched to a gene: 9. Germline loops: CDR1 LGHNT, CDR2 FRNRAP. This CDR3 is CASGLTGSTGELFF. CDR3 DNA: TGTGCTAGCGGATTGACAGGGTCGACCGGGGAGCTGTTTTTT.

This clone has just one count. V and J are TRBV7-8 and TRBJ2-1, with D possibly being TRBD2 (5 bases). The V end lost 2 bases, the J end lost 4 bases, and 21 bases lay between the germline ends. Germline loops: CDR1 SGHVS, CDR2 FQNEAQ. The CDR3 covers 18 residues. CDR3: CASSLLSGRSRFYNEQFF. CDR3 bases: TGTGCCAGCAGCTTATTGAGCGGACGTAGCCGGTTTTACAATGAGCAGTTCTTC.

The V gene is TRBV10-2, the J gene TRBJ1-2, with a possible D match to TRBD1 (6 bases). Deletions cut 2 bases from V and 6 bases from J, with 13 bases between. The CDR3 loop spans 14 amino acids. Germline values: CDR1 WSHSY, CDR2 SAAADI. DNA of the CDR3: TGCGCCAGCAGTGAGCACAGGGACATGGATGGCTACACCTTC. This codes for CASSEHRDMDGYTF.

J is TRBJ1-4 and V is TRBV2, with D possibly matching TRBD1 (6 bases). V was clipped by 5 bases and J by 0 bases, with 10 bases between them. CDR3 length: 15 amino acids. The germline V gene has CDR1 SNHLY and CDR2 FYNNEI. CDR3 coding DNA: TGTGCCAGCAGTACGGACAGCGCAACTAATGAAAAACTGTTTTTT. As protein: CASSTDSATNEKLFF.